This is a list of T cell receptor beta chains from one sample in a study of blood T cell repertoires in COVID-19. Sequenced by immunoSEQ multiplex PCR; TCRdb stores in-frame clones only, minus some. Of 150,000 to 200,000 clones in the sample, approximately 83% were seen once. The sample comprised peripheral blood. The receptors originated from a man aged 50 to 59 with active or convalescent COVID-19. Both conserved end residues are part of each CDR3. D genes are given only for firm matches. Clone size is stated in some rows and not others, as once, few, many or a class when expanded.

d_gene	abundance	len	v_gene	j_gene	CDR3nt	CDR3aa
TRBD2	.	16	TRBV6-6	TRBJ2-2	TGTGCCAGCACGACTAGCGGGAGGGCCGGGGCCGGGGAGCTGTTTTTT	CASTTSGRAGAGELFF
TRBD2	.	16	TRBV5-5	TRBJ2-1	TGTGCCAGCAGCTTGGCCGGCGGGAGGGCCTACAATGAGCAGTTCTTC	CASSLAGGRAYNEQFF
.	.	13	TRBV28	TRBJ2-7	TGTGCCAGCAGTTTACAGGGGTCGGACGAGCAGTACTTC	CASSLQGSDEQYF
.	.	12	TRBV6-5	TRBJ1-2	TGTGCCAGCCGTACAGCTAACTATGGCTACACCTTC	CASRTANYGYTF
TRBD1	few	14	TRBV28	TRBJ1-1	TGTGCCAGCAGTTTAGGGACAGGGGGCAAGGGAGCTTTCTTT	CASSLGTGGKGAFF
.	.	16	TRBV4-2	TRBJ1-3	TGTGCCAGCACCACATTGTGGGGGGAAGCAGGAAACACCATATATTTT	CASTTLWGEAGNTIYF
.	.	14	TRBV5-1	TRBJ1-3	TGCGCCAGCAGCTTGGACACAGCTGGAAACACCATATATTTT	CASSLDTAGNTIYF
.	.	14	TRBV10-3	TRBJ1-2	TGTGCCATCAGACAGGGAAGGTGGGACTATGGCTACACCTTC	CAIRQGRWDYGYTF
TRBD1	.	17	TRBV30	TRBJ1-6	TGTGCCTGGCGTCGGGACAGGGGGCGTCTTTTGAATTCACCCCTCCACTTT	CAWRRDRGRLLNSPLHF
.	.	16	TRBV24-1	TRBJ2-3	TGTGCCACCAGTGATTTCGGCGGGGTTCGCACAGATACGCAGTATTTT	CATSDFGGVRTDTQYF